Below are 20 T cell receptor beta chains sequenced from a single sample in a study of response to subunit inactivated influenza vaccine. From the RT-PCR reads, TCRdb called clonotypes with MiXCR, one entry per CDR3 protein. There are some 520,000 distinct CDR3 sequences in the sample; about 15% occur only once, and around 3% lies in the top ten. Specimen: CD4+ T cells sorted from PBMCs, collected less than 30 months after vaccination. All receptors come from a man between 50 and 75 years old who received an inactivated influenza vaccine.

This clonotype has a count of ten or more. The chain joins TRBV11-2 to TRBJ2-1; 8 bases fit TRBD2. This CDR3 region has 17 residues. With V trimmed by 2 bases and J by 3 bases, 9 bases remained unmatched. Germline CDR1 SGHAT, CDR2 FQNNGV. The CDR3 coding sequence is TGTGCCAGCAGCTTACTTAAAGAAACTAGCGGCTACAATGAGCAGTTCTTC. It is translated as CASSLLKETSGYNEQFF.

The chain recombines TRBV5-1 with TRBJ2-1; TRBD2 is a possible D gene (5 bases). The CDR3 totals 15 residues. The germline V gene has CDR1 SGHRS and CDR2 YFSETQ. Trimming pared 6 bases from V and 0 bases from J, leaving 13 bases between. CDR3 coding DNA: TGCGCCAGCAACCGGGGAACCACCTCCTACAATGAGCAGTTCTTC. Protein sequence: CASNRGTTSYNEQFF.

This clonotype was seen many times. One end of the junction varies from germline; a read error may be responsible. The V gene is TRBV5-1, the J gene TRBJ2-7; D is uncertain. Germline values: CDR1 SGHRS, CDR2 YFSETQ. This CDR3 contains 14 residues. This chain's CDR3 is CASSLGSSSYEQYF. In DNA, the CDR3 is TGTGCCAGCAGTTTGGGCTCCAGCTCCTACGAGCAGTACTTC. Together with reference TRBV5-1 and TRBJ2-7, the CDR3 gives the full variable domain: KAGVTQTPRYLIKTRGQQVTLSCSPISGHRSVSWYQQTPGQGLQFLFEYFSETQRNKGNFPGRFSGRQFSNSRSEMNVSTLELGDSALYLCASSLGSSSYEQYFGPGTRLTVT.

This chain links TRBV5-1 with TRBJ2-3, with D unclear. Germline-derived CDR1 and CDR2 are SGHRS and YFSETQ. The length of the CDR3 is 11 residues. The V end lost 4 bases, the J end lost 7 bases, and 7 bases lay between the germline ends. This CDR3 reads CASSAEHTQYF. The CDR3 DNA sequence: TGCGCCAGCAGCGCAGAACATACGCAGTATTTT.

For the CDR3, the DNA is TGCAGTGCTAGAGATTGGGACCCCAATGAGCAGTTCTTC. This translates into CSARDWDPNEQFF. The chain combines TRBV20-1 with TRBJ2-1, with D tentatively TRBD1 or TRBD2 (5 bases each). Trimming removed 0 bases at V and 6 bases at J, with 9 bases between. The CDR3 contains 13 residues. Looked up from germline, CDR1 is DFQATT and CDR2 is SNEGSKA (reference sequence).

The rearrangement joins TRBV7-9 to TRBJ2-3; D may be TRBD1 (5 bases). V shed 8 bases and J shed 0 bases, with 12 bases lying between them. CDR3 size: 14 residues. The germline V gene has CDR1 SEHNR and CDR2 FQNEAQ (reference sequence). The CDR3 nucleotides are TGTGCCAGCGGACCGCAGGGCAGCACAGATACGCAGTATTTT. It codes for CASGPQGSTDTQYF.

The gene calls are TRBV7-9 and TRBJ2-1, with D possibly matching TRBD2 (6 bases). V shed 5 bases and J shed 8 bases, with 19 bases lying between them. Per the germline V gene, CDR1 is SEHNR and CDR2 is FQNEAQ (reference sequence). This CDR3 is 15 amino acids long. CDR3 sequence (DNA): TGTGCCAGCAGCCGGACGGGAGATTGGCTGGATGAGCAGTTCTTC. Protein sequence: CASSRTGDWLDEQFF.

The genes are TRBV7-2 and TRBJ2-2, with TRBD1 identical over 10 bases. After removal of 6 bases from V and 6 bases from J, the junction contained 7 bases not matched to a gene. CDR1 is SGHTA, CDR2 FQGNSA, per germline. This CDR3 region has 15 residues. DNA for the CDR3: TGTGCCAGCAGGCCGGGACAGGGGTTTTCCGGGGAGCTGTTTTTT. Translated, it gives CASRPGQGFSGELFF.

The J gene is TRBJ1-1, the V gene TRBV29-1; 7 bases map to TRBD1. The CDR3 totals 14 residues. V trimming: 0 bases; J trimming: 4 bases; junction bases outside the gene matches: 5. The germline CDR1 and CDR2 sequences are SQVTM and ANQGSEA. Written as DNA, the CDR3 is TGCAGCGTTGAAGATCTGACAGGGATCACTGAAGCTTTCTTT. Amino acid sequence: CSVEDLTGITEAFF.

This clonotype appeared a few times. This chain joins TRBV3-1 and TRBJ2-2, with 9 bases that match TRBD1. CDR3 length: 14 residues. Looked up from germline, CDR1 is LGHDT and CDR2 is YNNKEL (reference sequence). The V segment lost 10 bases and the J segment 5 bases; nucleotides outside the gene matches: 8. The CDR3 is CATRTGESTGELFF. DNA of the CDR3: TGTGCCACCCGGACAGGGGAGAGTACCGGGGAGCTGTTTTTT.

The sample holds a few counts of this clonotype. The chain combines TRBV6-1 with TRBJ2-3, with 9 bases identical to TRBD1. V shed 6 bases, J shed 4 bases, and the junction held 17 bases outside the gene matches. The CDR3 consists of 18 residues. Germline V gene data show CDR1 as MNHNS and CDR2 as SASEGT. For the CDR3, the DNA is TGTGCCAGCAGCAGGGACCCTCCCGACAGGGGGAGGGCAGATACGCAGTATTTT. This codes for CASSRDPPDRGRADTQYF.

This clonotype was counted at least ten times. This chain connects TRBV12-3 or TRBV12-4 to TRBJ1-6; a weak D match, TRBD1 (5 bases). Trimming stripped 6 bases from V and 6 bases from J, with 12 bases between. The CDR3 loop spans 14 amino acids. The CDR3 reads CASSPGLVNSPLHF. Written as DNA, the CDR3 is TGTGCCAGCAGCCCGGGGCTTGTTAATTCACCCCTCCACTTT.

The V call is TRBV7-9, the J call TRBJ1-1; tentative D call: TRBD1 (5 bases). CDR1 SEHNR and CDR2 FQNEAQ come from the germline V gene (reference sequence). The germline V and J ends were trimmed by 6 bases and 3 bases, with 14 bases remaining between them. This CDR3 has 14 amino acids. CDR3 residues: CASSWGGTDTEAFF. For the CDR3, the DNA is TGTGCCAGCAGTTGGGGGGGTACGGACACTGAAGCTTTCTTT.

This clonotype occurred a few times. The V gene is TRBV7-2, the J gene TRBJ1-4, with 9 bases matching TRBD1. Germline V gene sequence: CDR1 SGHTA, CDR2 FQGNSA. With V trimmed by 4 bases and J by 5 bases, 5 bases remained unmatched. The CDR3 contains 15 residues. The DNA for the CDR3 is TGTGCCAGCAGCTCGACCGGACAGGGGAATGAAAAACTGTTTTTT. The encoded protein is CASSSTGQGNEKLFF.

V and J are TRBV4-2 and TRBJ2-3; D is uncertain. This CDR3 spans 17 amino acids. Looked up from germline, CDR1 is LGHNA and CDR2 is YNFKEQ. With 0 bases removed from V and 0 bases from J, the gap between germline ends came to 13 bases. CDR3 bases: TGTGCCAGCAGCCAAGACCTCCGCCCCCCTAGCACAGATACGCAGTATTTT. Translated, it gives CASSQDLRPPSTDTQYF.

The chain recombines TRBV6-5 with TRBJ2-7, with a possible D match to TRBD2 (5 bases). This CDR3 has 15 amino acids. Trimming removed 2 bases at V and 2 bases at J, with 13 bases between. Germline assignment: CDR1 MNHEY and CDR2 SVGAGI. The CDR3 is CASSYTKGATYEQYF. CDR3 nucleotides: TGTGCCAGCAGTTACACAAAGGGAGCCACCTACGAGCAGTACTTC.

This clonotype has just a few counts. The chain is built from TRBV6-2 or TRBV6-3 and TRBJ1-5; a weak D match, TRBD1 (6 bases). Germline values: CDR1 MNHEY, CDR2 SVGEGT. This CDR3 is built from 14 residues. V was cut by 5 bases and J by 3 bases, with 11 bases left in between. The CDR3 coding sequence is TGTGCCAGCAGTGCGGACAGATACAATCAGCCCCAGCATTTT. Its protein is CASSADRYNQPQHF.

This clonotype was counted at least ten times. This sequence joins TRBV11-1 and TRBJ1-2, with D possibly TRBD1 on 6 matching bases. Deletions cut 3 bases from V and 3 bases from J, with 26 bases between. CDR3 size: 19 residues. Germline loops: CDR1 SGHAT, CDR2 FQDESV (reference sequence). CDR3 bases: TGTGCCAGCAGCTTCGTATCGGGGCGTAGGACAGCTATAGACTATGGCTACACCTTC. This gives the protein CASSFVSGRRTAIDYGYTF.

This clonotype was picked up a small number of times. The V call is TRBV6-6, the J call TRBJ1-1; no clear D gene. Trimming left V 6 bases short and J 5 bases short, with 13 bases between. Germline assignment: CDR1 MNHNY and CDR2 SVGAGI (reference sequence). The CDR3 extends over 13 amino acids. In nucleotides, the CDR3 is TGTGCCAGCAGGGACCGGACTGAGACTGAAGCTTTCTTT. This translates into CASRDRTETEAFF.

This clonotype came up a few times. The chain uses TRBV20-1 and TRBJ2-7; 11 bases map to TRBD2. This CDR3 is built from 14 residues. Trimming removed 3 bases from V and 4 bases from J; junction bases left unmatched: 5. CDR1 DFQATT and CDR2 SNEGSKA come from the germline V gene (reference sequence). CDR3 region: CSASPTSGSYEQYF. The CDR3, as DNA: TGCAGTGCTAGTCCAACTAGCGGGAGTTACGAGCAGTACTTC.